The rows below give T cell receptor beta chains drawn from one sample of a study of blood T cell repertoires in COVID-19. Sequencing was performed with immunoSEQ multiplex PCR; in TCRdb, only in-frame clones are kept and a portion is missing. Of 150,000 or so clones detected, roughly four fifths appear once; the ten largest clones hold 13% to 15%. Sequencing was carried out using peripheral blood. All receptors derive from a human donor with acute or convalescent COVID-19. The donor label of this sample is uncertain. Each CDR3 is given with its conserved first and last residue. Fields, in order: CDR3 length, V gene, clone size, J gene, D gene, CDR3 DNA, CDR3 protein. D genes are given only for firm matches. Clone size is given for some rows only: seen once, a few or many times, or a class if the clone is expanded.

>13|TRBV30|NA|TRBJ1-2|NA
TGTGCCTGGAGAGAGCAAGAAGTCTATGGCTACACCTTC
CAWREQEVYGYTF
>14|TRBV5-1|NA|TRBJ2-5|NA
TGCGCCAGCAGCTTGGCACAGACTAGAGAGACCCAGTACTTC
CASSLAQTRETQYF
>15|TRBV5-1|NA|TRBJ1-6|NA
TGCGCCAGCAGCGCAGCCCAGGGGAACAATTCACCCCTCCACTTT
CASSAAQGNNSPLHF
>15|TRBV9|NA|TRBJ1-3|NA
TGTGCCAGCAGCGTAGAACCGAGCTCTGGAAACACCATATATTTT
CASSVEPSSGNTIYF
>15|TRBV7-3|NA|TRBJ2-3|NA
TGTGCCAGCAGCCAGAGGCAGGGGAAACGGAATACGCAGTATTTT
CASSQRQGKRNTQYF
>14|TRBV5-5|NA|TRBJ1-2|TRBD1
TGTGCCAGTCGCCCGACAGGGGGCAACTATGGCTACACCTTC
CASRPTGGNYGYTF
>13|TRBV5-1|NA|TRBJ1-1|NA
TGCGCCAGCAGCTCACACAGGACCTCGGTAGCTTTCTTT
CASSSHRTSVAFF
>16|TRBV10-3|NA|TRBJ2-7|TRBD1
TGTGCCATCAGTGCCAGGTCAGGGCAGGGGGCCTACGAGCAGTACTTC
CAISARSGQGAYEQYF
>16|TRBV9|NA|TRBJ2-5|TRBD1
TGTGCCAGCAGCGTATCAGGACAGGGGAACGTGGAGACCCAGTACTTC
CASSVSGQGNVETQYF
>13|TRBV6-5|NA|TRBJ2-1|TRBD2
TGTGCCAGCGGACTAGCAACTTACAATGAGCAGTTCTTC
CASGLATYNEQFF
>12|TRBV19|NA|TRBJ2-3|NA
TGTGCCAGTAGTCGGGACACAGATACGCAGTATTTT
CASSRDTDTQYF
>16|TRBV3-1/TRBV3-2|NA|TRBJ1-2|NA
TGTGCCAGCCATGGCCCGGTCGGGTTCCCCGGGAATGGCTACACCTTC
CASHGPVGFPGNGYTF
>14|TRBV5-1|NA|TRBJ1-2|TRBD1
TGCGCCAGCAGCTTGGGGGGGACAGGGTCTGGCTACACCTTC
CASSLGGTGSGYTF
>14|TRBV6-4|NA|TRBJ1-1|NA
TGTGCCAGCAGCAAGACCAGGGAAGGCACTGAAGCTTTCTTT
CASSKTREGTEAFF
>15|TRBV19|NA|TRBJ1-5|NA
TGTGCCAGTAGTATTCTCCCGGTTAGCAATCAGCCCCAGCATTTT
CASSILPVSNQPQHF
>16|TRBV3-1/TRBV3-2|NA|TRBJ1-1|TRBD1
TGTGCCAGCAGCCCACGGGAACAGGGGAGCTTCGCTGAAGCTTTCTTT
CASSPREQGSFAEAFF
>16|TRBV2|NA|TRBJ1-5|TRBD1
TGTGCCAGCAGTCCCCCCAGGACAGGGCCGGGCCAGCCCCAGCATTTT
CASSPPRTGPGQPQHF
>11|TRBV3-1/TRBV3-2|NA|TRBJ2-1|NA
TGTGCCAGTACCCGGGGGGCTGAGCAGTTCTTC
CASTRGAEQFF
>14|TRBV7-3|NA|TRBJ2-3|TRBD2
TGTGCCAGCAGCCTCGGGACTAGCCCCTGGACGCAGTATTTT
CASSLGTSPWTQYF
>15|TRBV5-6|NA|TRBJ1-5|TRBD1
TGTGCCAGCAGCTTAAAACGGGCAGGGGGGCAGCCCCAGCATTTT
CASSLKRAGGQPQHF
>17|TRBV18|few|TRBJ1-4|TRBD1
TGTGCCAGCTCACCAACTCCGAAGGGGGCAACGGGGGAAAAACTGTTTTTT
CASSPTPKGATGEKLFF
>15|TRBV7-2|NA|TRBJ2-7|TRBD2
TGTGCCAGCAGCTATACTAGCGGGGCTACCTACGAGCAGTACTTC
CASSYTSGATYEQYF
>19|TRBV4-1|NA|TRBJ1-3|NA
TGCGCCAGCAGCCAAGAAGAGGCAGGGGTAGTCTCTGGTGGAAACACCATATATTTT
CASSQEEAGVVSGGNTIYF
>19|TRBV19|NA|TRBJ2-4|TRBD2
TGTGCCAGTAGTATAGGGCTAGCGGCGCTATTAGAAGCCAAAAACATTCAGTACTTC
CASSIGLAALLEAKNIQYF
>15|TRBV5-4|NA|TRBJ2-1|TRBD2
TGTGCCAGCAGCTTGCCGGGGGGGGCCTACAATGAGCAGTTCTTC
CASSLPGGAYNEQFF
>13|TRBV7-8|NA|TRBJ2-1|TRBD2
TGTGCCAGCAGCTTAAGGGCGGGGGGTGAGCAGTTCTTC
CASSLRAGGEQFF
>14|TRBV7-2|once|TRBJ2-3|TRBD2
TGTGCCAGTAAAGCGGGGGCCTACACAGATACGCAGTATTTT
CASKAGAYTDTQYF
>13|TRBV10-1|NA|TRBJ2-7|NA
TGCGCCAGCAGTGAGAGTGGAGCCTACGAGCAGTACTTC
CASSESGAYEQYF
>17|TRBV5-1|NA|TRBJ2-2|TRBD2
TGCGCCAGCAGCGATACTAGCGGGGGGGCCGTAACCGGGGAGCTGTTTTTT
CASSDTSGGAVTGELFF
>16|TRBV3-1/TRBV3-2|NA|TRBJ2-3|TRBD1
TGTGCCAGCAGCGTCCCCCTCGGGACAGGGGAGGATACGCAGTATTTT
CASSVPLGTGEDTQYF
>14|TRBV3-1/TRBV3-2|once|TRBJ2-1|NA
TGTGCCAGCAGCCAAGTATGGAGATACAATGAGCAGTTCTTC
CASSQVWRYNEQFF
>14|TRBV7-9|NA|TRBJ1-1|NA
TGTGCCAGCAGTCTATCCCAGGGGAACACTGAAGCTTTCTTT
CASSLSQGNTEAFF
>14|TRBV18|NA|TRBJ2-3|NA
TGTGCCAGCTCATCGACAGTAGCCACAGATACGCAGTATTTT
CASSSTVATDTQYF
>16|TRBV14|NA|TRBJ2-5|TRBD2
TGTGCCAGCAGCCAAGATCCCCCTAGCGGGGTGGGGACCCAGTACTTC
CASSQDPPSGVGTQYF
>13|TRBV18|NA|TRBJ1-1|NA
TGTGCCAGCTCGACGGACAGAAACACTGAAGCTTTCTTT
CASSTDRNTEAFF
>13|TRBV6-4|few|TRBJ1-1|TRBD1
TGTGCCAGCAGTGACCTGACAGGGACTGAAGCTTTCTTT
CASSDLTGTEAFF
>14|TRBV5-4|NA|TRBJ1-6|TRBD1
TGTGCCAGCAGGCCCGGACAGGGAAGCTCACCCCTCCACTTT
CASRPGQGSSPLHF
>12|TRBV12-3/TRBV12-4|once|TRBJ2-7|NA
TGTGCCAGCAGTACGAGGCGCTACGAGCAGTACTTC
CASSTRRYEQYF
>13|TRBV12-3/TRBV12-4|NA|TRBJ1-5|NA
TGTGCCAGCAGACCGAGCGGAGGGCAGCCCCAGCATTTT
CASRPSGGQPQHF
>16|TRBV3-1/TRBV3-2|NA|TRBJ1-1|NA
TGTGCCAGCAGCCTAACCTTATCGACAGGAGGCACTGAAGCTTTCTTT
CASSLTLSTGGTEAFF
>16|TRBV28|NA|TRBJ1-5|NA
TGTGCCAGCAGTTTATATCTCGAGCCGAGCAATCAGCCCCAGCATTTT
CASSLYLEPSNQPQHF
>18|TRBV4-2|NA|TRBJ2-2|TRBD2
TGTGCCAGCAGCCAAGATGGGACTAGCGGGGCCAACACCGGGGAGCTGTTTTTT
CASSQDGTSGANTGELFF
>13|TRBV19|once|TRBJ2-2|TRBD2
TGTGCCAGTGTCCGGACTAGCGGTGGGGAGCTGTTTTTT
CASVRTSGGELFF